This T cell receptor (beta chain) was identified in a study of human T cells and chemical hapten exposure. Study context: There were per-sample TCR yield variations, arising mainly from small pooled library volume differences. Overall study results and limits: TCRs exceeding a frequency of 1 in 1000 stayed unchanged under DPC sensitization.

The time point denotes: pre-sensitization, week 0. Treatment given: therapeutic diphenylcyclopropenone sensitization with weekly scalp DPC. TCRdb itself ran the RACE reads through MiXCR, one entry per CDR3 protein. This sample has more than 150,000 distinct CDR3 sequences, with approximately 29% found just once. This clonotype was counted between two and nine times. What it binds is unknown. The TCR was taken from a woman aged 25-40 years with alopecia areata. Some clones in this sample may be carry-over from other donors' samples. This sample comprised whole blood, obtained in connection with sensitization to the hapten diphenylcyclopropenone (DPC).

CDR3 nucleotide sequence: TGCAGTGCTAGAGATCCTCCGGGACTAGCGGGATCCTACGAGCAGTACTTC. This encodes CSARDPPGLAGSYEQYF. The chain combines TRBV20-1 with TRBJ2-7, with 13 bases aligning to TRBD2. This CDR3 spans 17 amino acids. In germline, CDR1 is DFQATT, CDR2 SNEGSKA (reference sequence). J gave up 1 base and V 0 bases, and 6 bases lay outside the gene matches.